The present TCR beta chain was sequenced within a study of T-cell reconstitution after alpha-beta-depleted transplantation in children. A library of TCRbeta sequences, prepared with unique molecular identifiers, was generated. TCRdb reanalysed the PCR reads using MiXCR and keeps one entry per CDR3 protein. This sample yields 90,000 to 150,000 distinct CDR3 sequences, of which 23% are seen a single time; about 11% belongs to the top ten. This clonotype was seen a handful of times. The germline V gene has CDR1 DFQATT and CDR2 SNEGSKA (reference sequence). CDR3 length equals 12 residues. V lost 4 bases to trimming and J lost 4 bases; unmatched junction nucleotides: 3.

The genes are TRBV20-1 and TRBJ2-7; TRBD2 matches 8 bases. The sequence came from a male patient under 10 years old who had a stem cell transplant for chronic granulomatous disease, so the T cells may come from the graft donor. The material was PBMCs, mostly from graft donor cells, obtained 180 days after TCRalphabeta/CD19-depleted stem cell transplant. The CDR3 region is CSAIGGRYEQYF. CDR3 coding DNA: TGCAGTGCTATCGGCGGGAGGTACGAGCAGTACTTC.